The TCR beta chain under discussion was sequenced for a study of cytomegalovirus exposure and HLA in healthy donors. The trim removed 8 bases at V and 0 bases at J, leaving 6 bases unmatched. The CDR3 sequence is 14 residues long. Points on this clone: The antigen is not known.

The PCR ran on 60 Vbeta and 13 Jbeta primers. The data were produced by immunoSEQ multiplex PCR, yet TCRdb's version contains in-frame clones alone and is incomplete. The sample has around 130,000 clones; about 80% are singletons. Overall study findings and caveats: The study recorded around 160 TCR beta chains that were cytomegalovirus-associated. Most CMV-associated TCR beta chains appeared HLA-restricted in a later analysis. In a later analysis, approximately 18,000 TCR beta sequences were associated with HLA alleles at 0.05 false discovery rate.

The clonotype was recovered from a man between 35 and 55 years old in good health and CMV-seronegative. The sequencing sample was made of PBMCs. V usage is TRBV23-1 and J usage is TRBJ1-1, with 7 bases identical to TRBD1. TRBV23-1 is assigned to the ORF class and has an uncertain function. This CDR3 reads CASLRTGLNTEAFF. Here the CDR3 DNA reads TGCGCCAGCCTCCGGACAGGACTGAACACTGAAGCTTTCTTT.